This paragraph reports one TCR beta chain. All enrollees were about 18 to 95 years old and from approximately 24 US areas. Two negative PCRs, clearance, or symptom resolution characterized the recovered Cohort 3 donors. J gave up 4 bases and V 5 bases, and 5 bases lay outside the gene matches. This CDR3 is built from 13 residues. Germline V CDR1 and CDR2: SGHNT, YYREEE (reference sequence). Some clones are missing from TCRdb's copy, which holds only in-frame ones; the method was immunoSEQ multiplex PCR. Among about 350,000 clones listed, about 90% were seen once. This specimen belongs to a study of blood T cell repertoires in COVID-19. As for the study in general: COVID-19 samples, acute and convalescent, were from the United States, Italy and Spain.

The V gene is TRBV5-4, the J gene TRBJ1-2; TRBD1 matches at 7 bases. The source is a woman aged 25 to 45 who had recovered from COVID-19. Sequencing was performed on PBMCs or T cells enriched from blood (not recorded which). This chain's CDR3 is CASSWDSIYGYTF. CDR3 nucleotide sequence: TGTGCCAGCAGTTGGGACAGCATCTATGGCTACACCTTC.